This T cell receptor (beta chain) was found in a study of blood T cell repertoires in COVID-19. The overall study: Samples taken during acute and convalescent COVID-19 were collected in the United States, Italy and Spain. Sample material is recorded as cDNA or gDNA derived from T cells, B-cell-depleted T cells, or PBMCs.

The germline V gene has CDR1 SGHVS and CDR2 FNYEAQ. There are 16 residues in the CDR3. V was pared by 1 base and J by 7 bases, with 6 bases of the junction left unmatched. In the authors' methods: Cell counts per sample came from amplifying reference gene primers. Sequenced by immunoSEQ multiplex PCR; TCRdb stores in-frame clones only, minus some. That table supplies the V and J calls and clone size; D and trimming were determined from the DNA. In the table there are 80,000 to 100,000 clones, approximately 90% of which are singletons. V gene TRBV7-6 combines with J gene TRBJ2-5, with 13 bases lining up with TRBD2. Input material: peripheral blood. This clonotype was sampled from a man aged 55 to 69 with acute or convalescent COVID-19. CDR3 sequence reads: CASSLELAGGYGTQYF. The CDR3 coding sequence is TGTGCCAGCAGCTTAGAACTAGCGGGGGGGTATGGGACCCAGTACTTC.